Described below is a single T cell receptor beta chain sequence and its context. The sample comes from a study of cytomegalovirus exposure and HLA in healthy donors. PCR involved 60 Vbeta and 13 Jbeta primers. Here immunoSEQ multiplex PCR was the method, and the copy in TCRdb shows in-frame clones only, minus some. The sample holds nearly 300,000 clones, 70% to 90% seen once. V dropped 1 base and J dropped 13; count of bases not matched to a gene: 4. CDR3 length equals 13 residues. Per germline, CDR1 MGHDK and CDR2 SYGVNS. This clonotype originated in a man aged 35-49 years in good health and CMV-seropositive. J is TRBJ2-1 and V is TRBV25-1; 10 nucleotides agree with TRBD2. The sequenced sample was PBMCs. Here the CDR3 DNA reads TGTGCCAGCAGTGAATTGCTAGCGGGAGCCCAGTTCTTC. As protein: CASSELLAGAQFF. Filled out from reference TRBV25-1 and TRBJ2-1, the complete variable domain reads EADIYQTPRYLVIGTGKKITLECSQTMGHDKMYWYQQDPGMELHLIHYSYGVNSTEKGDLSSESTVSRIRTEHFPLTLESARPSHTSQYLCASSELLAGAQFFGPGTRLTVL.